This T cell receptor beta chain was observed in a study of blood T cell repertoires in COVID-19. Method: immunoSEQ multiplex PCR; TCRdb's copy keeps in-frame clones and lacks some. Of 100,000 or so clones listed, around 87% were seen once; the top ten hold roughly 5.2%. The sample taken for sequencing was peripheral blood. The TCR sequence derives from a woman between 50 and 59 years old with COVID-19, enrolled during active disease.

The CDR3 sequence: CASSYPTSGDQETQYF. The CDR3 DNA sequence: TGTGCCAGCAGTTACCCGACTAGCGGGGATCAAGAGACCCAGTACTTC. The V call is TRBV6-5, the J call TRBJ2-5; 11 nucleotides align to TRBD2. There are 16 residues in the CDR3. V was clipped by 2 bases and J by 2 bases; unmatched bases: 4. CDR1 is MNHEY, CDR2 SVGAGI, per germline.